The 8 T cell receptor beta chains below come from one sample, sequenced in a study of cytomegalovirus exposure and HLA in healthy donors. Both 60 Vbeta primers and 13 Jbeta primers went into the PCR. TCRdb's table, derived via immunoSEQ multiplex PCR, lists solely in-frame clones and lacks some. Of tens of thousands of clones listed, roughly 80% are singletons. The sequenced sample was PBMCs. These receptors all come from a man aged 30-40 years in good health and CMV-seronegative.

V and J are TRBV5-1 and TRBJ2-2, with 8 bases fitting TRBD1. The germline CDR1 and CDR2 sequences are SGHRS and YFSETQ. With V trimmed by 4 bases and J by 3 bases, 5 bases remained unmatched. CDR3 length: 15 residues. CDR3 protein: CASSRTGYDTGELFF. In DNA form, the CDR3 reads TGCGCCAGCAGCCGGACAGGGTATGACACCGGGGAGCTGTTTTTT.

This chain connects TRBV7-2 to TRBJ2-5, with D possibly TRBD2 on 5 matching bases. Trimming took 5 bases from V and 6 from J, leaving 16 bases between them. The V gene's germline CDR1 is SGHTA and CDR2 FQGNSA. The CDR3 runs 14 residues. The CDR3 DNA is TGTGCCAGCAGCAAAGGAGGCTCCGAGAAGACCCAGTACTTC. Its protein product is CASSKGGSEKTQYF.

The gene calls are TRBV7-9 and TRBJ2-1; the D gene is possibly TRBD2 (6 bases). CDR3 length equals 12 residues. Germline lookup yields CDR1 SEHNR and CDR2 FQNEAQ (reference sequence). V shed 1 base and J shed 15 bases, with 13 bases lying between them. The CDR3 reads CASSLGIGTPFF. CDR3 DNA: TGTGCCAGCAGCTTAGGAATAGGGACTCCGTTCTTC.

The chain links TRBV19 to TRBJ1-1; D ambiguous. Between the trimmed V and J ends, which lost 9 bases and 1 base, there was a span of 9 bases. CDR1 is LNHDA and CDR2 is SQIVND in the germline V gene (reference sequence). The CDR3 covers 12 residues. The DNA of the CDR3 is TGTGCCAGCCGACGGGGGAACACTGAAGCTTTCTTT. Translated, it gives CASRRGNTEAFF.

This clone was seen only a few times. The V and J genes are TRBV29-1 and TRBJ1-2; 7 bases are shared with TRBD1. The CDR3 spans 14 residues. V dropped 4 bases and J dropped 3; count of bases not matched to a gene: 8. Germline-derived CDR1 and CDR2 are SQVTM and ANQGSEA. CDR3 residues: CSVVGEGAYYGYTF. The CDR3 DNA is TGCAGCGTTGTCGGAGAGGGGGCTTACTATGGCTACACCTTC.

This chain connects TRBV29-1 to TRBJ1-4, with 7 bases fitting TRBD1. The trim removed 6 bases at V and 5 bases at J, leaving 6 bases unmatched. This CDR3 has 13 residues. Germline CDR1 SQVTM, CDR2 ANQGSEA. The CDR3 sequence: CSVRGQLNEKLFF. The CDR3 nucleotides are TGCAGCGTGAGGGGACAGCTCAATGAAAAACTGTTTTTT.

V usage is TRBV7-9 and J usage is TRBJ1-2; 10 nucleotides line up with TRBD1. CDR3 length: 15 amino acids. Losses at the gene ends were 5 bases for V and 6 bases for J; bases not matched to a gene: 9. Germline CDR1 SEHNR, CDR2 FQNEAQ (reference sequence). CDR3 DNA sequence: TGTGCCAGCAGCCTCAAGATGGACAGGGGGAATGGCTACACCTTC. Protein sequence: CASSLKMDRGNGYTF.

This clone has more than one count but fewer than ten. The CDR3 here is CASSLGGGTGELFF. Here the CDR3 DNA reads TGTGCCAGCAGCTTAGGCGGGGGCACCGGGGAGCTGTTTTTT. V is TRBV7-8 and J is TRBJ2-2; 7 bases are shared with TRBD2. This CDR3 has 14 amino acids. Per germline, CDR1 SGHVS and CDR2 FQNEAQ. The V gene end was trimmed by 1 base and the J gene end by 4 bases; junction bases not matched to a gene: 0.